The 20 T cell receptor beta chains below were found in one sample sequenced in a study of blood T cells in healthy people across ages. Then a second PCR, running about 7 to 11 cycles, was carried out with a sample-barcoded 5' primer and a J-beta primer mix. TCRdb passed the 5' RACE reads through MiXCR, listing each CDR3 protein once. The sample has 650,000 to 900,000 distinct CDR3 sequences; 60% to 80% are singletons. Sequencing used blood. The receptors here all came from a man aged 30 to 39 in good health.

This clonotype was detected only a few times. This chain joins TRBV3-1 and TRBJ2-2; no clear D. Germline V gene sequence: CDR1 LGHDT, CDR2 YNNKEL (reference sequence). This CDR3 contains 16 residues. V dropped 2 bases and J dropped 0 bases, with 10 bases sitting between them. CDR3: CASSQQDDTNTGELFF. CDR3 sequence (DNA): TGTGCCAGCAGCCAACAGGACGACACGAACACCGGGGAGCTGTTTTTT.

The chain employs TRBV29-1 and TRBJ1-2; D ambiguous. This CDR3 is built from 12 residues. Germline V CDR1 and CDR2: SQVTM, ANQGSEA. With 3 bases removed from V and 8 bases from J, the gap between germline ends came to 13 bases. CDR3 DNA: TGCAGCGTTGATTGGCCATCTGGAGGCTACACCTTC. It codes for CSVDWPSGGYTF.

The chain uses TRBV16 and TRBJ1-2, with a possible D match to TRBD1 (6 bases). CDR1 KGHSY and CDR2 FQNENV come from the germline V gene. The CDR3 covers 16 residues. The germline V and J ends were trimmed by 4 bases and 4 bases, with 19 bases remaining between them. CDR3 in DNA: TGTGCCAGCAGCCCCACCGCTTCGGGGGGGGCCTATGGCTACACCTTC. Its translation is CASSPTASGGAYGYTF.

The gene calls are TRBV7-2 and TRBJ2-7; 10 nucleotides agree with TRBD1. The germline V gene encodes CDR1 SGHTA and CDR2 FQGNSA. The V segment lost 5 bases and the J segment 2 bases; nucleotides outside the gene matches: 6. The CDR3 totals 15 residues. CDR3 sequence (DNA): TGTGCCAGCAGCCAGGGACAGGGGTCAACCTACGAGCAGTACTTC. Protein sequence: CASSQGQGSTYEQYF.

The V gene is TRBV7-2, the J gene TRBJ2-3; D is ambiguous. With 5 bases removed from V and 5 bases from J, the gap between germline ends came to 11 bases. The germline gives CDR1 SGHTA, CDR2 FQGNSA. This CDR3 spans 13 amino acids. The CDR3 loop reads CASSPPSVDTQYF. The CDR3 coding sequence is TGTGCCAGCAGCCCCCCGTCTGTAGATACGCAGTATTTT.

The genes are TRBV7-6 and TRBJ2-7; D is perhaps TRBD1 (6 bases). CDR3 length: 14 residues. Deletions cut 4 bases from V and 2 bases from J, with 12 bases between. Germline-derived CDR1 and CDR2 are SGHVS and FNYEAQ. CDR3 DNA: TGTGCCAGCAGCTATACAGGGAGACCCTACGAGCAGTACTTC. Residues: CASSYTGRPYEQYF.

This clonotype was counted only a few times. The gene calls are TRBV6-5 and TRBJ1-6; D is unresolved. Germline V gene data show CDR1 as MNHEY and CDR2 as SVGAGI. Trimming shortened V by 8 bases and J by 6 bases, and 8 bases separated the two germline ends. CDR3 size: 12 residues. The DNA for the CDR3 is TGTGCCAGCTCCCAGCTTAATTCACCCCTCCACTTT. Encoded protein: CASSQLNSPLHF.

The V call is TRBV9, the J call TRBJ2-1, with no clear D. The CDR3 spans 16 residues. Germline CDR1 SGDLS, CDR2 YYNGEE. The V end lost 0 bases, the J end lost 0 bases, and 10 bases lay between the germline ends. The CDR3: CASSVGLHSSYNEQFF. CDR3 DNA sequence: TGTGCCAGCAGCGTAGGCCTCCACAGCTCCTACAATGAGCAGTTCTTC. Variable domain in full (rest from reference TRBV9 and TRBJ2-1): DSGVTQTPKHLITATGQRVTLRCSPRSGDLSVYWYQQSLDQGLQFLIQYYNGEERAKGNILERFSAQQFPDLHSELNLSSLELGDSALYFCASSVGLHSSYNEQFFGPGTRLTVL.

This clonotype was seen once. The chain uses TRBV2 and TRBJ1-2; the D is unclear. Germline CDR1 is SNHLY and CDR2 is FYNNEI. This CDR3 spans 13 amino acids. Between the trimmed V and J ends, which lost 6 bases and 4 bases, there was a span of 12 bases. The DNA for the CDR3 is TGTGCCAGCAGCTCCGACTCATCCTATGGCTACACCTTC. Protein product: CASSSDSSYGYTF. Variable domain in full (rest from reference TRBV2 and TRBJ1-2): EPEVTQTPSHQVTQMGQEVILRCVPISNHLYFYWYRQILGQKVEFLVSFYNNEISEKSEIFDDQFSVERPDGSNFTLKIRSTKLEDSAMYFCASSSDSSYGYTFGSGTRLTVV.

In this sample, this clonotype turned up once. For the CDR3, the DNA is TGCGCCAGCAGCTTGGCTCCGTCTCAGCGGGGGGGCGCGGATACGCAGTATTTT. This encodes CASSLAPSQRGGADTQYF. V gene TRBV5-1 combines with J gene TRBJ2-3; 10 positions agree with TRBD2. Trimming cost V 0 bases and J 6 bases; bases outside gene matches: 13. CDR1 SGHRS and CDR2 YFSETQ come from the germline V gene. CDR3 length equals 18 residues.

The rearrangement uses TRBV20-1 and TRBJ2-3; no definite D call. There are 12 residues in the CDR3. Trimming left V 7 bases short and J 0 bases short, with 8 bases between. Germline V CDR1 and CDR2: DFQATT, SNEGSKA (reference sequence). The CDR3 DNA reads TGCAGTGGACTGCAAAGCACAGATACGCAGTATTTT. Protein product: CSGLQSTDTQYF.

J is TRBJ1-5 and V is TRBV4-2; D may be TRBD1 (5 bases). Germline V gene sequence: CDR1 LGHNA, CDR2 YNFKEQ. The CDR3 has 20 amino acids. Trimming shortened V by 3 bases and J by 0 bases, and 24 bases separated the two germline ends. Here the CDR3 reads CASSQALGGGTVYSNQPQHF. CDR3 nucleotide sequence: TGTGCCAGCAGCCAGGCTCTGGGGGGGGGAACCGTCTATAGCAATCAGCCCCAGCATTTT.

This clonotype turned up a few times. The chain uses TRBV7-2 and TRBJ2-5; D is perhaps TRBD2 (5 bases). Germline lookup yields CDR1 SGHTA and CDR2 FQGNSA. CDR3 length: 15 residues. V lost 3 bases and J 7 bases, leaving 18 bases between the germline ends. The CDR3 protein is CASSFSDGRVGTQYF. The CDR3 bases are TGTGCCAGCAGCTTTTCGGACGGGCGGGTTGGGACCCAGTACTTC.

The genes are TRBV10-3 and TRBJ2-6; D uncertain. This CDR3 spans 14 amino acids. Trimming stripped 6 bases from V and 4 bases from J, with 10 bases between. Germline lookup yields CDR1 ENHRY and CDR2 SYGVKD. The CDR3 sequence is CAISPGYGANVLTF. For the CDR3, the DNA is TGTGCCATCAGCCCCGGGTACGGGGCCAACGTCCTGACTTTC.

Written as DNA, the CDR3 is TGTGCCAGCAGCCAAGATCTTACAGAGAACACTGAAGCTTTCTTT. Encoded protein: CASSQDLTENTEAFF. V and J are TRBV4-2 and TRBJ1-1, with D hard to call. Trimming took off 0 bases at V and 1 base at J, with 9 bases between the two ends. The CDR3 covers 15 residues. CDR1 and CDR2 from the germline V gene are LGHNA and YNFKEQ.

DNA for the CDR3: TGTGCCAGCAGTGACCTGGGACTGTCTGGACTAGCGGATTACAATGAGCAGTTCTTC. Its translation is CASSDLGLSGLADYNEQFF. This chain joins TRBV6-1 and TRBJ2-1; 10 nucleotides match TRBD2. The CDR3 covers 19 residues. The J segment lost 4 bases and the V segment lost 3 bases, leaving 15 bases of the junction unmatched. Germline assignment: CDR1 MNHNS and CDR2 SASEGT.

The chain recombines TRBV20-1 with TRBJ2-7; D not certain. V was trimmed by 2 bases and J by 6 bases, leaving 8 bases between them. Germline V gene data show CDR1 as DFQATT and CDR2 as SNEGSKA (reference sequence). This CDR3 region has 11 residues. CDR3 bases: TGCAGTGCTAGATTTAGTTCCGAGCAGTACTTC. This translates into CSARFSSEQYF.

The CDR3 sequence is CASSPSEGADEQYF. The DNA for the CDR3 is TGCGCCAGCAGCCCGAGTGAGGGGGCAGACGAGCAGTACTTC. The chain couples TRBV4-1 to TRBJ2-7; 7 nucleotides match TRBD1. The CDR3 consists of 14 residues. V was pared by 4 bases and J by 5 bases, with 8 bases of the junction left unmatched. Germline CDR1 is MGHRA and CDR2 is YSYEKL.

This chain uses TRBV10-3 with TRBJ2-4; 8 bases align to TRBD2. The J call may not be correct, given that the DNA end is closer to TRBJ2-7. There are 16 residues in the CDR3. Looked up from germline, CDR1 is ENHRY and CDR2 is SYGVKD. The CDR3 region has the DNA TGTGCCATCAGTGAAGGTGTAGCGGGGAACAGCTACGAGCAGTACTTC. The encoded protein is CAISEGVAGNSYEQYF.

V is TRBV9 and J is TRBJ2-3; D not resolved. Deletions cut 2 bases from V and 0 bases from J, with 7 bases between. The CDR3 covers 14 residues. Per germline, CDR1 SGDLS and CDR2 YYNGEE. CDR3 protein: CASSVESSTDTQYF. The CDR3 nucleotides read TGTGCCAGCAGCGTTGAATCTAGCACAGATACGCAGTATTTT.